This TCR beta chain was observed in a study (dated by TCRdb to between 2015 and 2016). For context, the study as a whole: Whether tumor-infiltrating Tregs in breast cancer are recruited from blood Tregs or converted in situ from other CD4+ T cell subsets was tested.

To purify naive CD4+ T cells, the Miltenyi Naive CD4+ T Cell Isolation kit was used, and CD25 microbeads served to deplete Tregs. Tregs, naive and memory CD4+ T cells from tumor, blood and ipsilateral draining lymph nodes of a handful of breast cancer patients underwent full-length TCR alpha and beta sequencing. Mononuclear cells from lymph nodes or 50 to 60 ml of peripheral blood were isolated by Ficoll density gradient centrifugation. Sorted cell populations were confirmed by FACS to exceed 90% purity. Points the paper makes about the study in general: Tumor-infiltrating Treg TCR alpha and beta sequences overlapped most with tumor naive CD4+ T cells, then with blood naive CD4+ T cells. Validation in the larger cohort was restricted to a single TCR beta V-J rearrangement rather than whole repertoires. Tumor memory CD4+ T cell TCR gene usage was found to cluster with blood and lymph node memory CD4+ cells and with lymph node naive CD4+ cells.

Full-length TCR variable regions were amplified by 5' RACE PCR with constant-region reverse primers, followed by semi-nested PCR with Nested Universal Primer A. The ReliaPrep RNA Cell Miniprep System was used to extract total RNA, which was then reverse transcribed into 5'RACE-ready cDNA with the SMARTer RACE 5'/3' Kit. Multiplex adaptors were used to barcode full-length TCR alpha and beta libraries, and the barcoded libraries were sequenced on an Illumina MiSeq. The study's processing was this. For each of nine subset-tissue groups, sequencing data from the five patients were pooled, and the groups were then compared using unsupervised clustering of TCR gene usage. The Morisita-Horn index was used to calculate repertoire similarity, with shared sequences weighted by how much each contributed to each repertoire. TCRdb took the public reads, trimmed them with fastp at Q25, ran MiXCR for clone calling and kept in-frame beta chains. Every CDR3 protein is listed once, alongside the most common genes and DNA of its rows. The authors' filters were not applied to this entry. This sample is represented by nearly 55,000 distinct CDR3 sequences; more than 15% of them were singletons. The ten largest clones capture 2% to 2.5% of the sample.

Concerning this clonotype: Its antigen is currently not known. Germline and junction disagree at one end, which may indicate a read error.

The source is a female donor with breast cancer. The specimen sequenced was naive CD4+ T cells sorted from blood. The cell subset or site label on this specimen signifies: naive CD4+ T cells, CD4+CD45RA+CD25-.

The CDR3: CRARESGVTDTQYF. The DNA sequence is as follows: TGCAGGGCTAGAGAGAGCGGGGTCACAGATACGCAGTATTTT. Rearrangement joined TRBV20-1 to TRBJ2-3; TRBD2 lines up with 7 middle nucleotides. Reading the germline V gene (reference sequence) gives CDR1 DFQATT and CDR2 SNEGSKA. From cysteine to phenylalanine, the CDR3 is 14 amino acids long. Here the CDR3 DNA is all that survives: 42 bases in frame from base 1.